These T cell receptor beta chains were read from a single sample in a study of blood T cells in healthy people across ages. TCRdb reanalysed the 5' RACE reads using MiXCR and keeps one entry per CDR3 protein. The data contain a few hundred thousand distinct CDR3 sequences, about 55% of them seen just once; the ten biggest clones take up around 53%. The sequencing input was blood. All receptors come from a man in his 60s in good health. Each CDR3 is given with its conserved first and last residue. D genes are given only for firm matches. A row's size may be missing; if present it is once, few, many or a size class.

>TRBJ2-7|NA|TRBV20-1|NA
TGCAGTGCTAAGGGGGGGCAAGACGAGCAGTACTTC
CSAKGGQDEQYF
>TRBJ2-5|NA|TRBV7-9|TRBD1
TGTGCCAGCAGCCCGCGTGGGGGGACAGGACTTCAAGAGACCCAGTACTTC
CASSPRGGTGLQETQYF
>TRBJ1-1|NA|TRBV29-1|TRBD1
TGCAGCGTTGCGGGACAGGGGTCCACTGAAGCTTTCTTT
CSVAGQGSTEAFF
>TRBJ1-6|NA|TRBV5-1|TRBD1
TGCGCCAGCAGCTTGCTGGGACAGAGCGGGGTCTCCTATAATTCACCCCTCCACTTT
CASSLLGQSGVSYNSPLHF
>TRBJ2-5|NA|TRBV7-9|TRBD2
TGTGCCAGCAGCTTGGGCAGCGGGGGCGTTGAGACCCAGTACTTC
CASSLGSGGVETQYF
>TRBJ2-3|many|TRBV28|TRBD2
TGTGCCAGCTCTGGGGGCGGGGGGGTTCCAGATACGCAGTATTTT
CASSGGGGVPDTQYF
>TRBJ2-5|NA|TRBV5-1|TRBD1
TGCGCCAGCAGCTTGGCCGGAGGGGACAGGATTTACAATGAGCAGTACTTC
CASSLAGGDRIYNEQYF
>TRBJ2-1|NA|TRBV12-3/TRBV12-4|TRBD2
TGTGCCAGCACCAGGACTAGCGGGAGTGCCGATGAGCAGTTCTTC
CASTRTSGSADEQFF
>TRBJ2-5|few|TRBV12-3/TRBV12-4|TRBD1
TGTGCCAGCAGTTTAGGGACAGGTCCGGTGGCCCAGTACTTC
CASSLGTGPVAQYF
>TRBJ2-5|once|TRBV11-1|NA
NA
CASSFYICSARELRLAEETQYF
>TRBJ2-1|many|TRBV7-2|NA
TGTGCCAGCAGCTTAATGGTGGCCTCCTACAATGAGCAGTTCTTC
CASSLMVASYNEQFF
>TRBJ2-5|NA|TRBV7-3|TRBD1
TGTGCCAGCAGCTTAGGCCATACAGGGGTGGGGAACCAAGAGACCCAGTACTTC
CASSLGHTGVGNQETQYF
>TRBJ1-1|NA|TRBV7-9|NA
TGTGCCAGCAGCTTAGCCGGAACAGGGACGAGGACTGAAGCTTTCTTT
CASSLAGTGTRTEAFF
>TRBJ2-3|NA|TRBV4-1|NA
TGCGCCAGCAGCCTCGGTGCCACCAGCACAGATACGCAGTATTTT
CASSLGATSTDTQYF
>TRBJ2-1|NA|TRBV27|NA
TGTGCCAGCAGTTTAAGGGTCTCCTCCTACAATGAGCAGTTCTTC
CASSLRVSSYNEQFF
>TRBJ1-6|once|TRBV2|NA
TGTGCCAGCAGTGGGGACGGCGCATCTTCACCCCTCCACTTT
CASSGDGASSPLHF
>TRBJ2-1|many|TRBV6-2/TRBV6-3|NA
TGTGCCAGCAGTTACCCTGTAGGGGTAGCGGAAAATATACTCTCCTACAATGAGCAGTTCTTC
CASSYPVGVAENILSYNEQFF
>TRBJ2-7|once|TRBV20-1|NA
TGCAGTGCTCCCCCACTGGGGGGCGGAAGCTCCTACGAGCAGTACTTC
CSAPPLGGGSSYEQYF
>TRBJ2-7|few|TRBV10-3|NA
TGTGCCATCAGTGAAACGGTAGGGAACGAGCAGTACTTC
CAISETVGNEQYF
>TRBJ1-5|NA|TRBV20-1|TRBD1
TGCAGTGCTACAACAGGGGGAAACAATCAGCCCCAGCATTTT
CSATTGGNNQPQHF
>TRBJ2-1|NA|TRBV5-5|TRBD1
TGTGCTAGTAGGGGGCTGAGCTCCTACAATGAGCAGTTCTTC
CASRGLSSYNEQFF
>TRBJ1-2|NA|TRBV4-3|NA
TGCGCCAGCAGCCAAGCGGAGACAGCTATCTATGGCTACACCTTC
CASSQAETAIYGYTF
>TRBJ2-7|NA|TRBV10-3|NA
TGTGCCATCCGATCGGCAGGAGGGTCCTACGAGCAGTACTTC
CAIRSAGGSYEQYF
>TRBJ2-5|few|TRBV7-2|TRBD1
TGTGCCAGCAGCTTAGGGGACACAGGGGTCGGAGAGACCCAGTACTTC
CASSLGDTGVGETQYF
>TRBJ1-2|NA|TRBV2|NA
TGTGCCAGTGGAGCGGGATCTCACCCGGGGGCAGGTGGCTACACCTTC
CASGAGSHPGAGGYTF
>TRBJ2-1|few|TRBV9|NA
TGTGCCAGCAGCCCGGGAGCTCTATACAATGAGCAGTTCTTC
CASSPGALYNEQFF
>TRBJ1-2|few|TRBV27|NA
TGTGCCAGCAGCCCTACATCAGGGCCCTATGGCTACACCTTC
CASSPTSGPYGYTF
>TRBJ1-1|few|TRBV25-1|TRBD1
TGTGCCAGCAGGCTTTCTCAGGGGGCCTACACTGAAGCTTTCTTT
CASRLSQGAYTEAFF
>TRBJ2-1|NA|TRBV6-6|NA
TGTGCCAGCAGTCCGGCCAGGGGAATTCTTCCTGAGCAGTTCTTC
CASSPARGILPEQFF
>TRBJ2-7|NA|TRBV20-1|TRBD2
TGCAGTGCTAGCCCGGGACTAGCGGGAGGGAGCTCCTACGAGCAGTACTTC
CSASPGLAGGSSYEQYF
>TRBJ2-7|NA|TRBV7-2|NA
TGTGCCAGCAGCCGCGGGACCCAACCCTACGAGCAGTACTTC
CASSRGTQPYEQYF
>TRBJ2-1|NA|TRBV28|NA
TGTGCCAGCAGCCCTCTCGCCAATGAGCAGTTCTTC
CASSPLANEQFF
>TRBJ2-5|NA|TRBV6-5|TRBD2
TGTGCCAGCAGTTACCGACTAGCGGGAGCGGGGGAGACCCAGTACTTC
CASSYRLAGAGETQYF
>TRBJ1-2|NA|TRBV6-4|NA
TGTGCCAGCAGTGACGGGTTCCGTGGCTACACCTTC
CASSDGFRGYTF
>TRBJ2-1|NA|TRBV24-1|NA
TGTGCCACCAGTGATTTTAACTCCGGCAGGGAGAGTGAGCAGTTCTTC
CATSDFNSGRESEQFF
>TRBJ2-2|few|TRBV11-3|NA
TGTGCCAGCAGCTTTCACAGGGACGGGGAGCTGTTTTTT
CASSFHRDGELFF
>TRBJ2-7|NA|TRBV30|NA
TGTGCCTGGAGTGTACAGGGCTACGAGCAGTACTTC
CAWSVQGYEQYF
>TRBJ2-3|few|TRBV11-2|TRBD2
TGTGCCAGCAGCCATAGCAGGACTAGCGGAAACACAGATACGCAGTATTTT
CASSHSRTSGNTDTQYF
>TRBJ2-1|few|TRBV29-1|NA
TGCAGCGCCCAGGCCAGGGGAGATGAGCAGTTCTTC
CSAQARGDEQFF
>TRBJ2-3|few|TRBV4-3|NA
TGCGCCAGCAGCCAGACAGGTTCTAGCACAGATACGCAGTATTTT
CASSQTGSSTDTQYF
>TRBJ2-4|NA|TRBV12-3/TRBV12-4|NA
TGTGCCAGCAGCCCTGGGAACATTCAGTACTTC
CASSPGNIQYF
>TRBJ2-5|NA|TRBV7-6|TRBD1
TGTGCCAGCAGCCTCGCAGGGGGCGCATGGGAGACCCAGTACTTC
CASSLAGGAWETQYF
>TRBJ1-1|NA|TRBV5-1|NA
TGCGCCAGCAGCTTGGAGGGGACGGTGAACACTGAAGCTTTCTTT
CASSLEGTVNTEAFF
>TRBJ2-5|many|TRBV28|TRBD1
TGTGCCAGCAGTTCCGGGTGGACAGGGACGGAGACCCAGTACTTC
CASSSGWTGTETQYF